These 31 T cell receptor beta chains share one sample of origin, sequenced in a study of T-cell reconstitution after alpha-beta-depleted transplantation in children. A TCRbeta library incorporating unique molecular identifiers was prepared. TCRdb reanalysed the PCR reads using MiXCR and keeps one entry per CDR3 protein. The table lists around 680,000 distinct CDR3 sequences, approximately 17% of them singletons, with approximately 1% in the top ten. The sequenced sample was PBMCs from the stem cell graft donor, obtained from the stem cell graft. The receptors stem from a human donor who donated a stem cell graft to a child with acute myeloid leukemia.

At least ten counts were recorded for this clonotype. The CDR3 is CASSVSGAGETQYF. In nucleotides, the CDR3 is TGTGCCAGCAGCGTTTCAGGGGCCGGAGAGACCCAGTACTTC. The J gene is TRBJ2-5, the V gene TRBV9; perhaps TRBD1 as D (6 bases). CDR1 SGDLS and CDR2 YYNGEE come from the germline V gene. This CDR3 comprises 14 residues. V lost 2 bases to trimming and J lost 4 bases, with 12 bases between them.

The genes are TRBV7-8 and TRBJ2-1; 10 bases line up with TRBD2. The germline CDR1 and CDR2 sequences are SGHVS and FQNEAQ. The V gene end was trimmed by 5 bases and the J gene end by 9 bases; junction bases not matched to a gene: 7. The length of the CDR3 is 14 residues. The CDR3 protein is CASSRSGGASEQFF. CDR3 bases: TGTGCCAGCAGCAGAAGCGGGGGGGCGAGTGAGCAGTTCTTC. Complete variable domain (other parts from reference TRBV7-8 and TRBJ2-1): GAGVSQSPRYKVAKRGQDVALRCDPISGHVSLFWYQQALGQGPEFLTYFQNEAQLDKSGLPSDRFFAERPEGSVSTLKIQRTQQEDSAVYLCASSRSGGASEQFFGPGTRLTVL.

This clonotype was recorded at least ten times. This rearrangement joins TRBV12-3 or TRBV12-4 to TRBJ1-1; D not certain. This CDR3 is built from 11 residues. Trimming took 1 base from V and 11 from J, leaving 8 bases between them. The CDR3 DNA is TGTGCCAGCAGTTTAGGGGCGAGGGCTTTCTTT. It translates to CASSLGARAFF.

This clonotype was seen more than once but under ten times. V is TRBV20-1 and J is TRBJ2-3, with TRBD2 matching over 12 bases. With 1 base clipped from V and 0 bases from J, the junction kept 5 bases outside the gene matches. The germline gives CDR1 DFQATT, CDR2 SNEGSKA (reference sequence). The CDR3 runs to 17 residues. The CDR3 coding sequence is TGCAGTGCTAGAGTACTAGCGGGGGGTGGCAGCACAGATACGCAGTATTTT. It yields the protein CSARVLAGGGSTDTQYF.

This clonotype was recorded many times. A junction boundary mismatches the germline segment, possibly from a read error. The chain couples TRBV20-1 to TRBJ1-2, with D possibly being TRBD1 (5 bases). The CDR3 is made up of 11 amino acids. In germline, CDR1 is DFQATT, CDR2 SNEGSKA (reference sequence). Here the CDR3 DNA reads TGCAGTGCTAGAGCCGCGACCGGGGACCACTTC. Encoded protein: CSARAATGDHF.

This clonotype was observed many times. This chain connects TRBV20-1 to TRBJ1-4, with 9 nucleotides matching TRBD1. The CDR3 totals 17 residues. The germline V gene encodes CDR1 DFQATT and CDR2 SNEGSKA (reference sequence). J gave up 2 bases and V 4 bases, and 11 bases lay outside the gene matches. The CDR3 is CSATGQGMFRTNEKLFF. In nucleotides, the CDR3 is TGCAGTGCTACCGGACAGGGGATGTTTAGGACTAATGAAAAACTGTTTTTT.

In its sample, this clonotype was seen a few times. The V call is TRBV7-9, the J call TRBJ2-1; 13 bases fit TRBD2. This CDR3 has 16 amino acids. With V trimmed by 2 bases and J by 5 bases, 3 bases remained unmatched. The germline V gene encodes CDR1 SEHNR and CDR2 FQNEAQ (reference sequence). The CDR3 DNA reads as TGTGCCAGCAGCTTAAGGGGGACTAGCGGGGACAATGAGCAGTTCTTC. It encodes CASSLRGTSGDNEQFF.

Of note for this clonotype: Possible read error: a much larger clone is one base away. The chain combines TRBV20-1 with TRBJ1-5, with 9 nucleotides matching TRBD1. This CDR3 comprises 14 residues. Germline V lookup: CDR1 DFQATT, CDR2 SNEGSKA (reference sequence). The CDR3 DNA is TGCAGTGCTAAAAGGGACAGGGTCAATGAGCCCCAGCATTTT. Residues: CSAKRDRVNEPQHF.

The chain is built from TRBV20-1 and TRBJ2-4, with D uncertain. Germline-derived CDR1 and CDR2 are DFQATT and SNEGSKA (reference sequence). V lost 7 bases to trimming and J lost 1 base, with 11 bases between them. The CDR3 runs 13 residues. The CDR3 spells CSVQPSAKNIQYF. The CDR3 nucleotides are TGCAGTGTGCAGCCCTCGGCCAAAAACATTCAGTACTTC.

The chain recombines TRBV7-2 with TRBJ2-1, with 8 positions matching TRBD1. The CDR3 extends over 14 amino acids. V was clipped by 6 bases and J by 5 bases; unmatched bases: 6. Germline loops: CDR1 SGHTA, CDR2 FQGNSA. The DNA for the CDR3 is TGTGCCAGCAGTCATCCAGGGGGCGACAATGAGCAGTTCTTC. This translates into CASSHPGGDNEQFF.

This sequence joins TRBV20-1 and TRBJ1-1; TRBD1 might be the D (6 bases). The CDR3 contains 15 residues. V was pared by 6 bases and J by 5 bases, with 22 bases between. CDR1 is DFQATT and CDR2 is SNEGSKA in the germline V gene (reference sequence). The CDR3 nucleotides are TGCAGTGCCCCAGTAGGGGGGAGGGGGGGGACTGAAGCTTTCTTT. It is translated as CSAPVGGRGGTEAFF.

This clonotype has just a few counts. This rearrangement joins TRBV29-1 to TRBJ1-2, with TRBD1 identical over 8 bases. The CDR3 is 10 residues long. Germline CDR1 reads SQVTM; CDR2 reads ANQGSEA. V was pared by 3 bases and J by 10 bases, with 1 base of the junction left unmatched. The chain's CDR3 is CSVDRGPYTF. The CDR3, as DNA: TGCAGCGTTGACAGGGGGCCCTACACCTTC.

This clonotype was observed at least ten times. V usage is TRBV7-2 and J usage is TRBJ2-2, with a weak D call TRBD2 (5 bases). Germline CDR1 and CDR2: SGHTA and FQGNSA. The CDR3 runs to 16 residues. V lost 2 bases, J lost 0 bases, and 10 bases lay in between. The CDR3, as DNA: TGTGCCAGCAGCTTACATGGAGGTTCGAACACCGGGGAGCTGTTTTTT. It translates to CASSLHGGSNTGELFF.

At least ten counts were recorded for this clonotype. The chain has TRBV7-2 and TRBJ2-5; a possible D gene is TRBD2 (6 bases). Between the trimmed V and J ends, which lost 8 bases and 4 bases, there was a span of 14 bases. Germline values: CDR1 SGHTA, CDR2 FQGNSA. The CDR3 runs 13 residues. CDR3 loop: CASERVVGETQYF. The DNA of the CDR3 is TGTGCCAGCGAGCGGGTGGTGGGAGAGACCCAGTACTTC.

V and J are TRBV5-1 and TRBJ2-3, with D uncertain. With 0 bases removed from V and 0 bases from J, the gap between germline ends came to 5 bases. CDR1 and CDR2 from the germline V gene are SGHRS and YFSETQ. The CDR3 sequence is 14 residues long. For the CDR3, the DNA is TGCGCCAGCAGCTTGGTGCAGAGCACAGATACGCAGTATTTT. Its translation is CASSLVQSTDTQYF.

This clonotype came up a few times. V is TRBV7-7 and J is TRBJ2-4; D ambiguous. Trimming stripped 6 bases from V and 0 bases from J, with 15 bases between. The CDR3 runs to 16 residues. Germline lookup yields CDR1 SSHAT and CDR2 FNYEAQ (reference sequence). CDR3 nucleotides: TGTGCCAGCAGACAACACCTTCCACTAGCCAAAAACATTCAGTACTTC. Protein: CASRQHLPLAKNIQYF.

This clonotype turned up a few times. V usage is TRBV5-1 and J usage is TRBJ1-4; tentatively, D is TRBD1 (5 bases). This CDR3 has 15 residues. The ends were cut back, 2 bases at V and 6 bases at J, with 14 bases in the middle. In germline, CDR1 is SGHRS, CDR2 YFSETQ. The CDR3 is CASSFQSTADEKLFF. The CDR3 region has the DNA TGCGCCAGCAGCTTCCAGTCGACAGCGGATGAAAAACTGTTTTTT.

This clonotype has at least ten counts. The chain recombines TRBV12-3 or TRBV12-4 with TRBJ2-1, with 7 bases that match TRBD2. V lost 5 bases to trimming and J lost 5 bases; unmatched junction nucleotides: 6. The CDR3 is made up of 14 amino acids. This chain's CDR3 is CASSPSGADNEQFF. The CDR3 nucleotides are TGTGCCAGCAGTCCCAGCGGGGCCGACAATGAGCAGTTCTTC.

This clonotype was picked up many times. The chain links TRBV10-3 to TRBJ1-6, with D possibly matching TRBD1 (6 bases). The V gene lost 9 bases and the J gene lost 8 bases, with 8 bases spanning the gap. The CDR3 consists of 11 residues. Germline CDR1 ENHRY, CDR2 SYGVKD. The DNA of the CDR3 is TGTGCCATAAAGGGGGATTCACCCCTCCACTTT. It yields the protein CAIKGDSPLHF.

The DNA for the CDR3 is TGTGCCAGCAGCTTAATGTCGGTGAACACTGAAGCTTTCTTT. Translated: CASSLMSVNTEAFF. This sequence joins TRBV7-9 and TRBJ1-1; D unresolved. Germline V gene data show CDR1 as SEHNR and CDR2 as FQNEAQ (reference sequence). The ends were cut back, 2 bases at V and 0 bases at J, with 7 bases in the middle. The CDR3 covers 14 residues.

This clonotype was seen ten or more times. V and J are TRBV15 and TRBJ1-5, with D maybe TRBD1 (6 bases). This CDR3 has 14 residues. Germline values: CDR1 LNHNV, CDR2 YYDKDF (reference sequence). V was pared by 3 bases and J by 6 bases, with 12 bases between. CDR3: CATSSDRSAQPQHF. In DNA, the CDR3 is TGTGCCACCAGCAGTGACAGGTCTGCTCAGCCCCAGCATTTT.

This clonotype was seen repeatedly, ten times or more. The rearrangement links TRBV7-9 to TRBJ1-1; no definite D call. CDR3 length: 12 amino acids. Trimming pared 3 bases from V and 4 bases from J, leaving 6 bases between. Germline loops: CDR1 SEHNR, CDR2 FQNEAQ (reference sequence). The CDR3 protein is CASSLGATEAFF. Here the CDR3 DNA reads TGTGCCAGCAGCTTGGGTGCCACTGAAGCTTTCTTT. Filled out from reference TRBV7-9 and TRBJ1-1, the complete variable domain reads DTGVSQNPRHKITKRGQNVTFRCDPISEHNRLYWYRQTLGQGPEFLTYFQNEAQLEKSRLLSDRFSAERPKGSFSTLEIQRTEQGDSAMYLCASSLGATEAFFGQGTRLTVV.

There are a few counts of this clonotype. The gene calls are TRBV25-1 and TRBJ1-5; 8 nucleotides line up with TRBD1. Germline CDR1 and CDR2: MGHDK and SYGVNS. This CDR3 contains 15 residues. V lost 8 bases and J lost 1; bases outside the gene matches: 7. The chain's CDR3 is CASEATGGSNQPQHF. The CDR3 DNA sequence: TGTGCCAGCGAAGCAACAGGGGGGAGCAATCAGCCCCAGCATTTT.

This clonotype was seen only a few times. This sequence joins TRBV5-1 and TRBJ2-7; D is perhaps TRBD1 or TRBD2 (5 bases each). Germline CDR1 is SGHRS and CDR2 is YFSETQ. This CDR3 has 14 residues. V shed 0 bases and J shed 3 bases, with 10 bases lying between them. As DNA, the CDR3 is TGCGCCAGCAGCTTGGGAGGGGCCAACTACGAGCAGTACGTC. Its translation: CASSLGGANYEQYV.

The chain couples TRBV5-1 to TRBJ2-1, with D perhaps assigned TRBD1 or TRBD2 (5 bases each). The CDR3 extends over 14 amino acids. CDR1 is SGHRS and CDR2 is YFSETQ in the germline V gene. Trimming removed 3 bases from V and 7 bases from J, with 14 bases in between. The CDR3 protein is CASSSPGAPNEQFF. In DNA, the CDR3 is TGCGCCAGCAGCTCCCCCGGGGCCCCTAATGAGCAGTTCTTC.

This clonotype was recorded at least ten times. CDR3: CASSVVQGRWTSGNEQFF. The CDR3 DNA sequence: TGTGCCAGCAGCGTAGTTCAAGGCAGATGGACTAGCGGCAATGAGCAGTTCTTC. The V call is TRBV9, the J call TRBJ2-1; TRBD2 matches 10 bases. The V gene end was trimmed by 0 bases and the J gene end by 6 bases; junction bases not matched to a gene: 12. CDR1 SGDLS and CDR2 YYNGEE come from the germline V gene. The CDR3 contains 18 residues.

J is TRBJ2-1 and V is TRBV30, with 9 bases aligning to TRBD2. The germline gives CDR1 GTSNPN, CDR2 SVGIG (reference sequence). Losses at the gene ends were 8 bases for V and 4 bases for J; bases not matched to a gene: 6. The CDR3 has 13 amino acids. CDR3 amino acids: CAQSGGTYNEQFF. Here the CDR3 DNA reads TGTGCCCAGAGCGGGGGGACGTACAATGAGCAGTTCTTC.

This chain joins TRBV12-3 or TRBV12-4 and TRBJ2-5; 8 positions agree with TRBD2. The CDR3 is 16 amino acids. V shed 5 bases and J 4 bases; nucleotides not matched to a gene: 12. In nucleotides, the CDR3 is TGTGCCAGCAGTCAAGGGAGTAGCGGGGAAGGAGAGACCCAGTACTTC. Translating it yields CASSQGSSGEGETQYF.

In nucleotides, the CDR3 is TGTGCCAGCAGCGACGACAGAGCGAACACTGAAGCTTTCTTT. It translates to CASSDDRANTEAFF. V is TRBV6-1 and J is TRBJ1-1, with TRBD1 as a possible D gene (5 bases). The CDR3 extends over 14 amino acids. Looked up from germline, CDR1 is MNHNS and CDR2 is SASEGT. The germline V and J ends were trimmed by 6 bases and 1 base, with 12 bases remaining between them.

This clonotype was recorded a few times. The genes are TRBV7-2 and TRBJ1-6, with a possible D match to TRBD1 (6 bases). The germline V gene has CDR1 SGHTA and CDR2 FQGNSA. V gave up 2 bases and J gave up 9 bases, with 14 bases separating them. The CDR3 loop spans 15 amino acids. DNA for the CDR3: TGTGCCAGCAGCTTAACTTTAGGGGGGCGTTCACCCCTCCACTTT. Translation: CASSLTLGGRSPLHF. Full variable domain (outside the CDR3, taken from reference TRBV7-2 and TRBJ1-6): GAGVSQSPSNKVTEKGKDVELRCDPISGHTALYWYRQSLGQGLEFLIYFQGNSAPDKSGLPSDRFSAERTGGSVSTLTIQRTQQEDSAVYLCASSLTLGGRSPLHFGNGTRLTVT.

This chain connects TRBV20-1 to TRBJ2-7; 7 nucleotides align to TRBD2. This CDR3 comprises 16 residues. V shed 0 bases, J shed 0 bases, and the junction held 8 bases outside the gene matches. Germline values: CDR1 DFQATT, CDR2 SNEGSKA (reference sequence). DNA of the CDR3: TGCAGTGCTAGAGATCAGGGAGGGGCGAACTCCTACGAGCAGTACTTC. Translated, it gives CSARDQGGANSYEQYF.